The rows below give T cell receptor beta chains drawn from one sample of a study of cytomegalovirus exposure and HLA in healthy donors. Libraries were prepared by immunoSEQ multiplex PCR; TCRdb keeps only in-frame clonotypes and omits some of them. The sample lists roughly 230,000 clones, about 88% occurring once. The sample was PBMCs. The origin of the receptors is a girl between 2 and 10 years old in good health and CMV-seronegative. Both conserved end residues are part of each CDR3. A D gene is named only where the DNA matches it firmly. For some rows the clone size is stated as once, few or many, or as a class when expanded; others skip it.

d_call j_call clone_size v_call cdr3_aa cdr3_nt
TRBD2 TRBJ2-1 once TRBV6-6 CASRTGLAISNEQFF TGTGCCAGCAGGACGGGACTAGCGATTAGCAATGAGCAGTTCTTC
. TRBJ1-2 . TRBV29-1 CSVEDRGDGGYTF TGCAGCGTTGAAGATCGGGGGGACGGCGGCTACACCTTC
TRBD1 TRBJ1-1 . TRBV2 CASDRVEAEAFF TGTGCCAGCGACAGGGTGGAAGCTGAAGCTTTCTTT
. TRBJ2-1 . TRBV6-5 CASSYSVGSYNEQFF TGTGCCAGCAGTTATTCGGTTGGCTCCTACAATGAGCAGTTCTTC
TRBD1 TRBJ2-7 . TRBV19 CASSTTGVSVLYEQYF TGTGCCAGTAGTACTACAGGGGTTTCGGTTCTCTACGAGCAGTACTTC
TRBD1 TRBJ2-4 once TRBV14 CASSPRTGGAGIQYF TGTGCCAGCAGCCCCCGGACAGGGGGCGCAGGCATTCAGTACTTC
TRBD2 TRBJ2-7 . TRBV6-5 CASQRGGYYEQYF TGTGCCAGTCAGCGGGGGGGATACTACGAGCAGTACTTC
. TRBJ1-2 . TRBV6-6 CASSYGRAIANYGYTF TGTGCCAGCAGTTACGGCAGGGCCATCGCTAACTATGGCTACACCTTC
TRBD1 TRBJ1-4 . TRBV19 CASSITGVYEKLFF TGTGCCAGTAGTATTACAGGGGTCTATGAAAAACTGTTTTTT
. TRBJ2-1 . TRBV11-3 CASSSTPSPRGLSYNEQFF TGTGCCAGCAGCTCCACACCCTCCCCCCGTGGGCTTTCCTACAATGAGCAGTTCTTC
. TRBJ1-3 . TRBV11-2 CASTSNGGSSGNTIYF TGTGCCAGCACCTCCAACGGGGGTTCTTCTGGAAACACCATATATTTT
TRBD2 TRBJ2-1 . TRBV30 CAWKGLNNEQFF TGTGCCTGGAAGGGACTAAACAATGAGCAGTTCTTC
TRBD2 TRBJ2-2 . TRBV10-1 CASSESGSGGITGELFF TGCGCCAGCAGTGAGTCAGGTAGCGGGGGGATAACCGGGGAGCTGTTTTTT
. TRBJ2-7 . TRBV29-1 CSVGQDEQYF TGCAGCGTTGGACAGGACGAGCAGTACTTC
. TRBJ2-2 . TRBV7-9 CASSYGTTNTGELFF TGTGCCAGCAGCTATGGGACAACGAACACCGGGGAGCTGTTTTTT
. TRBJ2-5 . TRBV7-9 CASSLLERETQYF TGTGCCAGCAGCTTACTAGAAAGGGAGACCCAGTACTTC
. TRBJ2-7 . TRBV11-3 CASSLRGSYEQYF TGTGCCAGCAGCTTAAGAGGATCCTACGAGCAGTACTTC
TRBD1 TRBJ2-7 . TRBV5-1 CASSYRTGVYTFYEQYF TGCGCCAGCAGCTATCGGACAGGCGTTTATACCTTTTACGAGCAGTACTTC
. TRBJ2-1 . TRBV13 CASSLGTRFNEQFF TGTGCCAGCAGCTTAGGGACGAGGTTCAATGAGCAGTTCTTC
TRBD2 TRBJ2-3 . TRBV6-5 CASSYTRDYRNTQYF TGTGCCAGCAGTTACACCCGGGACTACAGGAATACGCAGTATTTT
TRBD1 TRBJ2-7 . TRBV30 CAWSVVWDRGSYEQYF TGTGCCTGGAGTGTGGTTTGGGACAGAGGATCCTACGAGCAGTACTTC
TRBD1 TRBJ2-2 . TRBV28 CASSFRDRGRTGELFF TGTGCCAGCAGTTTTAGGGACAGGGGGCGGACCGGGGAGCTGTTTTTT
TRBD1 TRBJ2-1 . TRBV11-2 CASSLERGPNEQFF TGTGCCAGCAGCTTAGAAAGGGGGCCCAATGAGCAGTTCTTC
TRBD2 TRBJ2-3 . TRBV6-5 CASSWTSGGKDTQYF TGTGCCAGCAGTTGGACTAGCGGGGGTAAAGATACGCAGTATTTT
. TRBJ1-5 . TRBV6-1 CASSETRGRNQPQHF TGTGCCAGCAGTGAAACCAGGGGCCGCAATCAGCCCCAGCATTTT
. TRBJ2-7 . TRBV6-6 CASSYDSISYEQYF TGTGCCAGCAGTTACGACTCGATCTCCTACGAGCAGTACTTC
TRBD2 TRBJ2-5 once TRBV6-1 CASSVGTSVQETQYF TGTGCCAGCAGTGTCGGGACTAGCGTTCAAGAGACCCAGTACTTC
. TRBJ1-2 . TRBV19 CASSWQAVNYGYTF TGTGCCAGTAGTTGGCAGGCCGTTAACTATGGCTACACCTTC
. TRBJ1-2 . TRBV29-1 CSVVRRGDYGYTF TGCAGCGTTGTACGCAGGGGCGACTATGGCTACACCTTC
. TRBJ2-7 . TRBV25-1 CASSEFDRTSCLHEQYF TGTGCCAGCAGTGAATTTGACAGAACCTCGTGCCTACACGAGCAGTACTTC
TRBD2 TRBJ2-5 . TRBV4-1 CASSQSGGEETQYF TGCGCCAGCAGCCAAAGCGGGGGGGAAGAGACCCAGTACTTC
TRBD2 TRBJ2-2 . TRBV4-2 CASSQEAGGTGELFF TGTGCCAGCAGCCAAGAAGCGGGGGGCACCGGGGAGCTGTTTTTT